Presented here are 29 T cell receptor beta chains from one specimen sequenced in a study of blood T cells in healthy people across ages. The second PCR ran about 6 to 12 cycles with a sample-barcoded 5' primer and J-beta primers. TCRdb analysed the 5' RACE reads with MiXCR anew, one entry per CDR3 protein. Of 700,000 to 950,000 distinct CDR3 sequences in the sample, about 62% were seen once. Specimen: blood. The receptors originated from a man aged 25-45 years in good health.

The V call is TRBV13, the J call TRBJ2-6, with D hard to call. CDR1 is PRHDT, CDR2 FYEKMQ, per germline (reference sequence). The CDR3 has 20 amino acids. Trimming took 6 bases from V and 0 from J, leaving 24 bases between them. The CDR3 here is CASRGSHSSRASSGANVLTF. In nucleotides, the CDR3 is TGTGCCAGCAGGGGTTCGCATTCTTCTCGGGCCAGCTCTGGGGCCAACGTCCTGACTTTC.

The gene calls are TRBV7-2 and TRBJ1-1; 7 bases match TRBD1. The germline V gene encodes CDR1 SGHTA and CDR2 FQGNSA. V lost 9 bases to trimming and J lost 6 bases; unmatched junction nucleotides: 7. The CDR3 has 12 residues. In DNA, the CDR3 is TGTGCCAGTAACCGGGACAGATCTGAAGCTTTCTTT. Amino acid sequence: CASNRDRSEAFF.

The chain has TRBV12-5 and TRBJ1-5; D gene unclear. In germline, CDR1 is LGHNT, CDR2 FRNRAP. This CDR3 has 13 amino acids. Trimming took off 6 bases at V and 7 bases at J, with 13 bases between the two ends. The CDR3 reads CASGRVSGQPQHF. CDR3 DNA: TGTGCTAGTGGCCGGGTATCGGGACAGCCCCAGCATTTT.

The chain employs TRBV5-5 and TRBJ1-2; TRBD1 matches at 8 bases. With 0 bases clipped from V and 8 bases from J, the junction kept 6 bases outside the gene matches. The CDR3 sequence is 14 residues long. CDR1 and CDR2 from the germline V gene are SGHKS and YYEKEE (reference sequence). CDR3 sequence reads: CASSLGDRGGGYTF. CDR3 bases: TGTGCCAGCAGCTTGGGAGACAGGGGTGGGGGCTACACCTTC.

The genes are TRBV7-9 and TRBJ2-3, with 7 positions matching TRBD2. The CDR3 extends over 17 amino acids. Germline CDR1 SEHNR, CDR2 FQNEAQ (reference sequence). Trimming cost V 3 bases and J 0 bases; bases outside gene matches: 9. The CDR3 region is CASSFPLAAISTDTQYF. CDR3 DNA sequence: TGTGCCAGCAGCTTCCCTCTAGCGGCTATTAGCACAGATACGCAGTATTTT.

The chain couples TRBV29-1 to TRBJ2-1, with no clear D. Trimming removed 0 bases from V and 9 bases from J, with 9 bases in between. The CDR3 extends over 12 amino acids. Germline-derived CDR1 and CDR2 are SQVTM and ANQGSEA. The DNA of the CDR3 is TGCAGCGTTGAAGATGGAAGGGCTGAGCAGTTCTTC. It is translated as CSVEDGRAEQFF.

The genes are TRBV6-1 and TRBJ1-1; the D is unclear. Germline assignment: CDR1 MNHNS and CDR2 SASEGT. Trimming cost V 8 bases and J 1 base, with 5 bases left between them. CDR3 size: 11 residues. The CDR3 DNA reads TGTGCCAGCGGACCGAACACTGAAGCTTTCTTT. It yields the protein CASGPNTEAFF.

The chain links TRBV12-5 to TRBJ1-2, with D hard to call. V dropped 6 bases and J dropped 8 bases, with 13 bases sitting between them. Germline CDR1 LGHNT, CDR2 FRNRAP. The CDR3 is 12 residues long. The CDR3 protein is CASGAGLGGYTF. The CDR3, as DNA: TGTGCTAGTGGCGCGGGCCTCGGGGGCTACACCTTC.

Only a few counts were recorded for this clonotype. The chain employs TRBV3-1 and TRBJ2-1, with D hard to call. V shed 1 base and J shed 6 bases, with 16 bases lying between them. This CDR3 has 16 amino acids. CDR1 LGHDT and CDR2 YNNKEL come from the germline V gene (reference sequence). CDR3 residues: CASSQGPPRLVNEQFF. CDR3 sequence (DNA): TGTGCCAGCAGCCAAGGTCCACCTCGTTTGGTCAATGAGCAGTTCTTC.

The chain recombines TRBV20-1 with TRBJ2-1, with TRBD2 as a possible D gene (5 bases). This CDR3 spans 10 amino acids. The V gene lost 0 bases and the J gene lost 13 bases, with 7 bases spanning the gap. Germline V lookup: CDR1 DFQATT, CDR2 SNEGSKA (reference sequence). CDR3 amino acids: CSARDEGQFF. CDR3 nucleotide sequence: TGCAGTGCTAGAGATGAGGGTCAGTTCTTC.

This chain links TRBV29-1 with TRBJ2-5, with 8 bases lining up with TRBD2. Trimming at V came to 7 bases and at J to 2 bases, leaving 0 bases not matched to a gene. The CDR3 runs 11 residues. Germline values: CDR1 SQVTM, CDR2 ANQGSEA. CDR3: CSGGGQETQYF. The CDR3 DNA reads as TGCAGCGGCGGGGGGCAAGAGACCCAGTACTTC. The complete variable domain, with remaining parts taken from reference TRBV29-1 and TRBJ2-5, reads SAVISQKPSRDICQRGTSLTIQCQVDSQVTMMFWYRQQPGQSLTLIATANQGSEATYESGFVIDKFPISRPNLTFSTLTVSNMSPEDSSIYLCSGGGQETQYFGPGTRLLVL.

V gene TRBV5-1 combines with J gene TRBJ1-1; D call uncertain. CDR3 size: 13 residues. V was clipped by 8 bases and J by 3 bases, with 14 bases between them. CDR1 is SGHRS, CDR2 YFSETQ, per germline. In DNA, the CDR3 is TGCGCCAGTTCCGGTCCAGCTGACACTGAAGCTTTCTTT. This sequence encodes CASSGPADTEAFF.

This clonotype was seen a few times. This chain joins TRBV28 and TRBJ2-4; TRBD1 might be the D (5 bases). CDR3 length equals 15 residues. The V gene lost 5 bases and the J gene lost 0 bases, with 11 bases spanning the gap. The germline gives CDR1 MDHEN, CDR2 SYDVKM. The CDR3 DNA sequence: TGTGCCAGCAGTCGCGAACAGGTAGCCAAAAACATTCAGTACTTC. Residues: CASSREQVAKNIQYF.

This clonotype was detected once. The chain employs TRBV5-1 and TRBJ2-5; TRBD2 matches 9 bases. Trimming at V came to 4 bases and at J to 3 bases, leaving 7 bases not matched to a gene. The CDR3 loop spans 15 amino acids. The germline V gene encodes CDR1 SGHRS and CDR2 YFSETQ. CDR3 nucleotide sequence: TGCGCCAGCAGCGCTAGCGGGATTCCGGAAGAGACCCAGTACTTC. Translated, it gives CASSASGIPEETQYF.

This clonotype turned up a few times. The CDR3 is CASNRGTLTPYEQYF. CDR3 sequence (DNA): TGTGCCAGCAATAGGGGGACACTAACACCTTACGAGCAGTACTTC. This rearrangement joins TRBV6-6 to TRBJ2-7, with D possibly matching TRBD1 (6 bases). CDR1 and CDR2 (germline): MNHNY, SVGAGI (reference sequence). V was shortened by 7 bases and J by 4 bases, with 20 bases between the two germline ends. The CDR3 is made up of 15 amino acids.

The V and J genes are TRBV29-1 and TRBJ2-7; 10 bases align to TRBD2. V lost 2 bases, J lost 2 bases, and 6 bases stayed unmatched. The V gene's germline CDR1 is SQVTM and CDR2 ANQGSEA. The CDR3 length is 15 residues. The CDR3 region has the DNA TGCAGCGTTGAACTTGGAGCGGGGGGGCCCTACGAGCAGTACTTC. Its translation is CSVELGAGGPYEQYF.

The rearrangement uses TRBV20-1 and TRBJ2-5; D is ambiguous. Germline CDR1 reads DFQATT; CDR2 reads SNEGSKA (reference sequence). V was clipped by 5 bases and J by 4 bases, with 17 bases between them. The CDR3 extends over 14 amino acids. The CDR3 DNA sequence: TGCAGTGCTTTTCCCCAGAAGAGAGGAGAGACCCAGTACTTC. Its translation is CSAFPQKRGETQYF.

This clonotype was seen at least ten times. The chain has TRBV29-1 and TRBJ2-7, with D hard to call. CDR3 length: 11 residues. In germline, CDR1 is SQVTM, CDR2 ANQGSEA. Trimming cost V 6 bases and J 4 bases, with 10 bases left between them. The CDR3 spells CSVHNMYEQYF. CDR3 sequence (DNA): TGCAGCGTCCACAACATGTACGAGCAGTACTTC.

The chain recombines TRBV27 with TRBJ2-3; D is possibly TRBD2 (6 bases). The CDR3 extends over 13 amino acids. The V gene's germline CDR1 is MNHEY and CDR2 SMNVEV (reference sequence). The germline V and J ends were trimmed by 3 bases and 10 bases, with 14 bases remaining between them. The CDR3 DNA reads TGTGCCAGCAGTTTGACTAGTTCCCGTGCGCAGTATTTT. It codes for CASSLTSSRAQYF.

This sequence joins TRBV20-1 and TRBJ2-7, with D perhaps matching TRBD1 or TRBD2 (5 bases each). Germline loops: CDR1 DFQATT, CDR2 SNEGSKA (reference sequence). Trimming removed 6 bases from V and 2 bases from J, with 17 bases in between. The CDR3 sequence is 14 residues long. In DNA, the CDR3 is TGCAGTGCGACGGACGGGGCAGCCGCCTACGAGCAGTACTTC. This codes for CSATDGAAAYEQYF.

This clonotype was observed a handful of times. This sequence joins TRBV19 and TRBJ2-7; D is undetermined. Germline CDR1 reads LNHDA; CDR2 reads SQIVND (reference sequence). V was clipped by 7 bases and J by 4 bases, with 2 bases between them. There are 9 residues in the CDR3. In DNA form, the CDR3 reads TGTGCCAGTATATACGAGCAGTACTTC. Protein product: CASIYEQYF.

CDR3 sequence (DNA): TGTGCCAGCAGGCCAGCGGGGTGGGGGGACACCTACGAGCAGTACTTC. Encoded protein: CASRPAGWGDTYEQYF. V and J are TRBV7-2 and TRBJ2-7, with a tentative D call TRBD2 (7 bases). Trimming pared 6 bases from V and 2 bases from J, leaving 20 bases between. From germline, CDR1 is SGHTA and CDR2 FQGNSA. This CDR3 is built from 16 residues.

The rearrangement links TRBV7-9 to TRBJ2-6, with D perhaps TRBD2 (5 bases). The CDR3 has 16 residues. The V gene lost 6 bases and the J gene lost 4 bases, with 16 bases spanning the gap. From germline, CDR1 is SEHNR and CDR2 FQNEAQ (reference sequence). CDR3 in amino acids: CASRPPRVSGANVLTF. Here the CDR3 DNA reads TGTGCCAGCAGACCCCCGAGGGTCTCAGGGGCCAACGTCCTGACTTTC. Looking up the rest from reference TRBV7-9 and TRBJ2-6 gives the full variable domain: DTGVSQNPRHKITKRGQNVTFRCDPISEHNRLYWYRQTLGQGPEFLTYFQNEAQLEKSRLLSDRFSAERPKGSFSTLEIQRTEQGDSAMYLCASRPPRVSGANVLTFGAGSRLTVL.

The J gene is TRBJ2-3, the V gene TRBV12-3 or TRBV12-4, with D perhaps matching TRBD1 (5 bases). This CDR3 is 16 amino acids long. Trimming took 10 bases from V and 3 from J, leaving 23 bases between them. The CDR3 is CAIALWGGAKTDTQYF. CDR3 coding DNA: TGTGCCATCGCCCTGTGGGGCGGTGCTAAAACAGATACGCAGTATTTT.

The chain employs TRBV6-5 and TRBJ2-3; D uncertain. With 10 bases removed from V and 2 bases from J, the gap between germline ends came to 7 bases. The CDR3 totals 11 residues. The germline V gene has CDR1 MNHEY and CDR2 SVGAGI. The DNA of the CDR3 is TGTGCCACCGGCCCCACAGATACGCAGTATTTT. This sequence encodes CATGPTDTQYF.

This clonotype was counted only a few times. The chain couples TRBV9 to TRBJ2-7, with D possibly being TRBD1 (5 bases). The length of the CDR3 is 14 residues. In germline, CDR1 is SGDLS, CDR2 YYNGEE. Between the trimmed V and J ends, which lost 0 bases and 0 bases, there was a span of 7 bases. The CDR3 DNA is TGTGCCAGCAGCGTAGTGGACAACTCCTACGAGCAGTACTTC. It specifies CASSVVDNSYEQYF.

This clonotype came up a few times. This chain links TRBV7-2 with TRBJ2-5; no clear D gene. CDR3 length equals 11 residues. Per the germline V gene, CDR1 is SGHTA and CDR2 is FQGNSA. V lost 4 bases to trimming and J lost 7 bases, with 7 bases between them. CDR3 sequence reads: CASSSGGTQYF. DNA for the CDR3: TGTGCCAGCAGCTCCGGCGGGACCCAGTACTTC.

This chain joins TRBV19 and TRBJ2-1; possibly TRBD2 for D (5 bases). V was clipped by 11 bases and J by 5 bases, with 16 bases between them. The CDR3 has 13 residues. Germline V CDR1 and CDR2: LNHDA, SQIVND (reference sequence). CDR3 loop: CAPNFAGDNEQFF. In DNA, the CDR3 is TGTGCCCCAAACTTCGCCGGGGACAATGAGCAGTTCTTC. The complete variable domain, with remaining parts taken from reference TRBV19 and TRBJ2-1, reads DGGITQSPKYLFRKEGQNVTLSCEQNLNHDAMYWYRQDPGQGLRLIYYSQIVNDFQKGDIAEGYSVSREKKESFPLTVTSAQKNPTAFYLCAPNFAGDNEQFFGPGTRLTVL.

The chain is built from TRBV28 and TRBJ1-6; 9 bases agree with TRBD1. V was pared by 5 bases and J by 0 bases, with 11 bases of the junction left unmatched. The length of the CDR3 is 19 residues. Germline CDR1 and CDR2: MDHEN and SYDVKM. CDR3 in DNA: TGTGCCAGCAGTACGCCGGGACAGGGCCTAAGCTCCTATAATTCACCCCTCCACTTT. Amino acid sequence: CASSTPGQGLSSYNSPLHF.